This entry features one T cell receptor beta chain sequence. What it recognizes is unknown. This specimen belongs to a study of identical twins. Study-level results: Beta out-of-frame sequences showed weaker excess twin sharing.

TCRdb fed the 5' RACE reads into MiXCR, producing one record per CDR3 protein. The sample lists roughly 770,000 distinct CDR3 sequences; 18% were seen once. These data also formed part of another study, on T cells expressing NK-cell markers. As that study records: The dominant NKG2C+ clonotypes represented 1.0-7.0% of CD8+ T cells in five or six donors.

The sample comprised PBMCs. This clonotype originated in a woman younger than 30 in good health.

The CDR3 protein is CSATRAEAFF. CDR3 nucleotides: TGCAGTGCTACACGGGCTGAAGCTTTCTTT. V and J are TRBV20-1 and TRBJ1-1, with D hard to call. CDR3 length: 10 amino acids. In germline, CDR1 is DFQATT, CDR2 SNEGSKA (reference sequence). V was trimmed by 4 bases and J by 6 bases, leaving 6 bases between them.